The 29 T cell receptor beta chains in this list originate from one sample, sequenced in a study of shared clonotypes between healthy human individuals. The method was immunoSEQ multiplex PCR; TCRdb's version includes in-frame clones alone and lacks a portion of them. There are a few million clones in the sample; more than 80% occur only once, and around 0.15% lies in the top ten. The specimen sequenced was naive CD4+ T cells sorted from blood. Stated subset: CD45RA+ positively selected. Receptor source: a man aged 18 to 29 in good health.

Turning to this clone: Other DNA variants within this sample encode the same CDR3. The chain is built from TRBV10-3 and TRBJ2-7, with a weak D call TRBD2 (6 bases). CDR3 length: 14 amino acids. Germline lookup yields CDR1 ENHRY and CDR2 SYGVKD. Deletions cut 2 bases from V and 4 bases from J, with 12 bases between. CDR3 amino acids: CAISEGGGRYEQYF. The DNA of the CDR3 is TGTGCCATCAGTGAGGGTGGGGGGAGGTACGAGCAGTACTTC.

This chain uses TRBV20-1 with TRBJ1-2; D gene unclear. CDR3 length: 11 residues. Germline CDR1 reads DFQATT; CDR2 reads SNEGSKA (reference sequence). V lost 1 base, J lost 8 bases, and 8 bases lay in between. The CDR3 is CSARVSRGYTF. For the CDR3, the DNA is TGCAGTGCTAGAGTCAGTCGGGGCTACACCTTC.

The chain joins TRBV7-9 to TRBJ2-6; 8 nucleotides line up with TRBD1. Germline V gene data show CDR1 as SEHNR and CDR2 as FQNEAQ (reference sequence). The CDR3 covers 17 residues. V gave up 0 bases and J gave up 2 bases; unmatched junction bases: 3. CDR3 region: CASSLAATGAGANVLTF. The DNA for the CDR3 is TGTGCCAGCAGCTTAGCGGCGACAGGGGCTGGGGCCAACGTCCTGACTTTC.

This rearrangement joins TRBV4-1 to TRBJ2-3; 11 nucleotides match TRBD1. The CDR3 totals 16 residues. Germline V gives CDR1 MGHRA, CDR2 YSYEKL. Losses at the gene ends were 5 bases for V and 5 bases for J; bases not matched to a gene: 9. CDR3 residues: CASSTDRGLRGDTQYF. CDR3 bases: TGCGCCAGCAGCACGGACAGGGGGCTTCGCGGAGATACGCAGTATTTT.

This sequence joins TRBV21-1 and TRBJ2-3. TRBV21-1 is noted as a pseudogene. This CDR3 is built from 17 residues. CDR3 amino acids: CASSYNRAGPSTDTQYF. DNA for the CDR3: TGTGCCAGCAGCTACAACCGGGCAGGTCCTAGCACAGATACGCAGTATTTT.

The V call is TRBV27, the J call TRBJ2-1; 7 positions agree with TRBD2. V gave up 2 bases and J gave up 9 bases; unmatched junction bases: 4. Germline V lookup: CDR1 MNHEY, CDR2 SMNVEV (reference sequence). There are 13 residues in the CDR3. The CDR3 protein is CASSLGLVTEQFF. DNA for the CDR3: TGTGCCAGCAGTTTAGGACTAGTAACTGAGCAGTTCTTC.

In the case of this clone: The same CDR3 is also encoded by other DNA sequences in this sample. Written as DNA, the CDR3 is TGTGCCAGCAGCTTTAGGACTACTAGCACAGATACGCAGTATTTT. Protein product: CASSFRTTSTDTQYF. V and J are TRBV7-9 and TRBJ2-3; D might be TRBD2 (6 bases). The CDR3 is 15 amino acids. V lost 3 bases to trimming and J lost 0 bases, with 10 bases between them. Germline CDR1 and CDR2: SEHNR and FQNEAQ (reference sequence).

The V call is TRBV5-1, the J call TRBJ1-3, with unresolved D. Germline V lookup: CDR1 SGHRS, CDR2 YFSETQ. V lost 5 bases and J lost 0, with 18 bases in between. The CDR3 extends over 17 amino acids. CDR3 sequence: CASRLNIALSSGNTIYF. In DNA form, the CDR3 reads TGCGCCAGCAGGCTTAATATTGCCCTAAGCTCTGGAAACACCATATATTTT.

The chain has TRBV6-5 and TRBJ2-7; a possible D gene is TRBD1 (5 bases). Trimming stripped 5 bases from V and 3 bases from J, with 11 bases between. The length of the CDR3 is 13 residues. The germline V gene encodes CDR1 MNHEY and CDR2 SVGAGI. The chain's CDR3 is CASSNTGFYEQYF. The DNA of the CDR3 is TGTGCCAGCAGTAACACAGGATTCTACGAGCAGTACTTC.

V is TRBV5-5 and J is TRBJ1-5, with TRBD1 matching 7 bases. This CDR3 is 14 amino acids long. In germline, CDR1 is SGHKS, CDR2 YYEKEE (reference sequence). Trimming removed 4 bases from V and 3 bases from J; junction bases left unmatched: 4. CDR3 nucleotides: TGTGCCAGCAGCACACAGGGGTCCAATCAGCCCCAGCATTTT. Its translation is CASSTQGSNQPQHF.

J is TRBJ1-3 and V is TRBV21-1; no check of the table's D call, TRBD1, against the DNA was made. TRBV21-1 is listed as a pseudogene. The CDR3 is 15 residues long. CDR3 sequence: CASSKAQGSGNTIYF. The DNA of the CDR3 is TGTGCCAGCAGCAAGGCCCAGGGGTCTGGAAACACCATATATTTT.

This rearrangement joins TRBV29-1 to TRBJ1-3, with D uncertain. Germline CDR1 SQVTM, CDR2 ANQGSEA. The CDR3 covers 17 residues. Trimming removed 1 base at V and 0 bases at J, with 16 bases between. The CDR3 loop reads CSVEGSMSDLSGNTIYF. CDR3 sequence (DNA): TGCAGCGTTGAAGGAAGTATGAGTGACCTCTCTGGAAACACCATATATTTT.

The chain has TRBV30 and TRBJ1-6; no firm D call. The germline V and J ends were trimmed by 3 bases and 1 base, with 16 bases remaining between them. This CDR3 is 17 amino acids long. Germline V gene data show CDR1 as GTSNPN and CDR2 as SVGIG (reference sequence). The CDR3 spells CAWSQIAPGSYNSPLHF. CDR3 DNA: TGTGCCTGGAGCCAAATCGCCCCTGGGTCCTATAATTCACCCCTCCACTTT.

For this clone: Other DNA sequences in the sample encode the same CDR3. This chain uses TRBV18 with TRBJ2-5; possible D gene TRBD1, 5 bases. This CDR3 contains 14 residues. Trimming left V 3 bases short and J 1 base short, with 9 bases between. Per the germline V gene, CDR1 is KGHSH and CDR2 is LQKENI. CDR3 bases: TGTGCCAGCTCACCCCAGGGCAGCCAAGAGACCCAGTACTTC. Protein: CASSPQGSQETQYF.

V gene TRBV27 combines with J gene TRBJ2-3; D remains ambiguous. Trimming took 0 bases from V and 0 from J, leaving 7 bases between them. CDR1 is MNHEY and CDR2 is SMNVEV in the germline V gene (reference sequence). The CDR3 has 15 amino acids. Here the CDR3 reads CASSLSTVSTDTQYF. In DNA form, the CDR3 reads TGTGCCAGCAGTTTATCGACGGTTAGCACAGATACGCAGTATTTT.

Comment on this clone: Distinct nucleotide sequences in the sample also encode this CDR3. CDR3 bases: TGCGCCAGCAGCCCCGGACAGGGAAGCTATGGCTACACCTTC. It yields the protein CASSPGQGSYGYTF. J is TRBJ1-2 and V is TRBV5-1; 8 nucleotides match TRBD1. Looked up from germline, CDR1 is SGHRS and CDR2 is YFSETQ. The CDR3 is made up of 14 amino acids. Unmatched junction bases numbered 6, after V lost 4 bases and J lost 4 bases.

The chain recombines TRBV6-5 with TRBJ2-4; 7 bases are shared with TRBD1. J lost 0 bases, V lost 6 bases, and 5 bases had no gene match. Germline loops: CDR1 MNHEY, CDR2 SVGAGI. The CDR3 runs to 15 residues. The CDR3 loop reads CASRETGLAKNIQYF. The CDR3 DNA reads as TGTGCCAGCAGAGAGACAGGGCTAGCCAAAAACATTCAGTACTTC.

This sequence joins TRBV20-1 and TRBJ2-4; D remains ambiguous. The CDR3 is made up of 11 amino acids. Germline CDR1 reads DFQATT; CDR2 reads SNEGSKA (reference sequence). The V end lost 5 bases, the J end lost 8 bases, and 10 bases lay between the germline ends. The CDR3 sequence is CSAVRGDIQYF. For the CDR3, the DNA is TGCAGTGCTGTCCGTGGAGACATTCAGTACTTC.

The CDR3 sequence: CASSPPTSEAFF. The CDR3 region has the DNA TGTGCCAGCTCACCACCGACCTCTGAAGCTTTCTTT. This rearrangement joins TRBV18 to TRBJ1-1, with D hard to call. CDR1 is KGHSH and CDR2 is LQKENI in the germline V gene. Between the trimmed V and J ends, which lost 0 bases and 6 bases, there was a span of 5 bases. The CDR3 spans 12 residues.

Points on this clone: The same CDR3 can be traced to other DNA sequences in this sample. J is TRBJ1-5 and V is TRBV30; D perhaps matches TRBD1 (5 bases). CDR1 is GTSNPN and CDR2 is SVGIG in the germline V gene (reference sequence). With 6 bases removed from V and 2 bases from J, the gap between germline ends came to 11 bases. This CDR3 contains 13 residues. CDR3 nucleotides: TGTGCCTGCTCTGGGGGGGGCAATCAGCCCCAGCATTTT. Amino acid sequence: CACSGGGNQPQHF.

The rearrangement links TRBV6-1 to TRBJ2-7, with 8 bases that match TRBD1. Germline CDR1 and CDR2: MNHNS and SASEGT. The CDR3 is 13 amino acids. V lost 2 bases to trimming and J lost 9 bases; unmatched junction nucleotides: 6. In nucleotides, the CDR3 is TGTGCCAGCAGTGAAAAAAACGGACAGGGGCAGTACTTC. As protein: CASSEKNGQGQYF.

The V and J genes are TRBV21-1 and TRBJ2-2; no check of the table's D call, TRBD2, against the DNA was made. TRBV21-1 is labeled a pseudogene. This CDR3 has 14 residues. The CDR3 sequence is CASSKVGGTGELFF. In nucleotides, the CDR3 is TGTGCCAGCAGCAAAGTCGGGGGCACCGGGGAGCTGTTTTTT.

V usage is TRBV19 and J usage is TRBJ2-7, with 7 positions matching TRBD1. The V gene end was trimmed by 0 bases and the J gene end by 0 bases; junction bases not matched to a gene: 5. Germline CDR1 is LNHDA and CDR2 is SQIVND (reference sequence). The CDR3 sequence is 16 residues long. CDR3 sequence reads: CASSIEGQSASYEQYF. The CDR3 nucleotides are TGTGCCAGTAGTATAGAGGGACAGTCAGCCTCCTACGAGCAGTACTTC.

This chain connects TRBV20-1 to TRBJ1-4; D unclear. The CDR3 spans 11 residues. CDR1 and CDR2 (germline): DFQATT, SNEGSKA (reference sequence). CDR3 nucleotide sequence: TGCATAGGCTCCGATAATGAAAAACTGTTTTTT. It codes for CIGSDNEKLFF.

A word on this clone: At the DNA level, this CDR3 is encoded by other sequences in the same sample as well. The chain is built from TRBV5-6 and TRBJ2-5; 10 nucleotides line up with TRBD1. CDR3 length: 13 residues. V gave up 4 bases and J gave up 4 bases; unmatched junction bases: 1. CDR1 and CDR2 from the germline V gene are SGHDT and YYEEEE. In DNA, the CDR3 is TGTGCCAGCAGCCGGGACAGGGGAGAGACCCAGTACTTC. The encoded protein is CASSRDRGETQYF.

The CDR3: CASSPLAGGDTGELFF. CDR3 DNA sequence: TGTGCCAGCTCACCACTTGCTGGAGGAGACACCGGGGAGCTGTTTTTT. The chain links TRBV18 to TRBJ2-2; TRBD2 is a possible D gene (5 bases). The CDR3 spans 16 residues. Trimming pared 1 base from V and 3 bases from J, leaving 12 bases between. Germline V gene data show CDR1 as KGHSH and CDR2 as LQKENI.

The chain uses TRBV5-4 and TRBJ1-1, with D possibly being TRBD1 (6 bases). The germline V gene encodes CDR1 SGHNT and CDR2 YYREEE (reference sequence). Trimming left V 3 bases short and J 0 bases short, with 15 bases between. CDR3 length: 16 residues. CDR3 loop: CASSSRNRAMNTEAFF. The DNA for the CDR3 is TGTGCCAGCAGCTCCAGGAACAGGGCAATGAACACTGAAGCTTTCTTT.

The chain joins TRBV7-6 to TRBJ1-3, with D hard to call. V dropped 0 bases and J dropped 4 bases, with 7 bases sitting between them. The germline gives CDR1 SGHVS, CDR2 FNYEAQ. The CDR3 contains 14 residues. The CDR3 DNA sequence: TGTGCCAGCAGCTTAGCTTTACCCGGAAACACCATATATTTT. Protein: CASSLALPGNTIYF.

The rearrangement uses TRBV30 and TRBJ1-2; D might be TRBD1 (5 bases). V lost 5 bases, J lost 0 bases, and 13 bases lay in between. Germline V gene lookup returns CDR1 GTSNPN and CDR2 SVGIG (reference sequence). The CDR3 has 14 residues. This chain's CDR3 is CAWGRDGTNYGYTF. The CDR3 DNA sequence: TGTGCCTGGGGCCGGGACGGCACTAACTATGGCTACACCTTC.